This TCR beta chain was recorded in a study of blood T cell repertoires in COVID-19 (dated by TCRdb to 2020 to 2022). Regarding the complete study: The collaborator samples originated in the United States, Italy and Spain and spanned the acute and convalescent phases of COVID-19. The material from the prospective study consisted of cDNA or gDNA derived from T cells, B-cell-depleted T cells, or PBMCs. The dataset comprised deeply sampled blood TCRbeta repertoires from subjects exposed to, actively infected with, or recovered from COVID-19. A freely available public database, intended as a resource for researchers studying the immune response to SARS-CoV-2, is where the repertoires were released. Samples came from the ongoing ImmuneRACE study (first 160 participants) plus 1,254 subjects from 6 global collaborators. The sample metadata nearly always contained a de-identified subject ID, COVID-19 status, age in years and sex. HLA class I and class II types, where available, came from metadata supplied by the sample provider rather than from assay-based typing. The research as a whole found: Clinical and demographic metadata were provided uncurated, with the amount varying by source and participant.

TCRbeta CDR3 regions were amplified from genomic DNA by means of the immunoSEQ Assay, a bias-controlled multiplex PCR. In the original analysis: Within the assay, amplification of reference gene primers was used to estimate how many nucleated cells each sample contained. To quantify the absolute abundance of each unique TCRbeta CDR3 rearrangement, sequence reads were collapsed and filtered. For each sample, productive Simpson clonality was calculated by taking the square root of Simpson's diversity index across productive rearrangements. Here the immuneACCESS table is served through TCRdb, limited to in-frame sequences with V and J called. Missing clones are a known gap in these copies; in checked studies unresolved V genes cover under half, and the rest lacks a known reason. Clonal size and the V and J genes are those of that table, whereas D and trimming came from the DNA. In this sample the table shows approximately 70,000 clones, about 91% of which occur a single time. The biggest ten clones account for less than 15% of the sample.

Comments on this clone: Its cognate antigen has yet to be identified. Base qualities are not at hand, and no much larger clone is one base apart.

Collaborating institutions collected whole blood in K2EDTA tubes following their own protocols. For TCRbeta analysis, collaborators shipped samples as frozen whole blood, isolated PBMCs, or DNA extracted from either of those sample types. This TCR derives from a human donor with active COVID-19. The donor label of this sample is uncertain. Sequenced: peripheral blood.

The sequence in DNA is TGTGCCAGCAGTTACTCCGACTCCGGTGAGCAGTACTTC. It translates to CASSYSDSGEQYF. Here the chain combines TRBV6-2 or TRBV6-3 and TRBJ2-7, with the D gene not confidently named. V is clipped by 0 bases and J by 7 bases, and the sequence between their germline boundaries is 10 bases long. The CDR3, cysteine through phenylalanine, is 13 amino acids long. Only CDR3 DNA is held: 39 bases, read in frame from base 1. The germline V gene specifies MNHEY as CDR1 and SVGEGT as CDR2.